This is a list of T cell receptor beta chains from one sample in a study of identical twins. TCRdb used MiXCR to reprocess the 5' RACE reads, holding one entry per CDR3 protein. Altogether 200,000 or so distinct CDR3 sequences are present, roughly 15% being singletons, with the ten largest covering over 35%. The same specimen was also included in a second study, on T cells expressing NK-cell markers.

Material: CD8+ T cells sorted from blood. The origin of the receptors is a young woman in good health. CDR3s include the opening cysteine and the closing phenylalanine or tryptophan. D genes are given only for firm matches. Where a row states a size, it is once, few, many or the class of an expanded clone; other rows omit it.

j_gene | v_gene | d_gene | abundance | CDR3aa | CDR3nt
TRBJ2-1 | TRBV7-3 | TRBD2 | few | CASSLFQRGGSGEQFF | TGTGCCAGCAGCTTATTCCAGCGGGGGGGCAGTGGTGAGCAGTTCTTC
TRBJ2-1 | TRBV20-1 | TRBD1 | few | CSASTGGYEQFF | TGCAGTGCTAGCACAGGGGGCTATGAGCAGTTCTTC
TRBJ1-5 | TRBV5-5 | TRBD1 | - | CASSSGTGGSQHF | TGTGCCAGCAGCTCCGGGACAGGGGGATCCCAGCATTTC
TRBJ2-7 | TRBV14 | - | few | CASATGESYEQYF | TGTGCCAGCGCTACCGGGGAATCGTACGAGCAGTACTTC
TRBJ2-1 | TRBV7-8 | - | many | CASSRYASETYNEQFF | TGTGCCAGCAGCCGCTATGCTAGCGAAACCTACAATGAGCAGTTCTTC
TRBJ2-2 | TRBV29-1 | - | few | CSVEGLGVTGELFF | TGCAGCGTTGAGGGTCTTGGTGTCACCGGGGAGCTGTTTTTT
TRBJ2-2 | TRBV12-3/TRBV12-4 | - | - | CASSNLKLFF | TGTGCCAGCAGCAACCTTAAGCTGTTTTTT
TRBJ2-5 | TRBV19 | TRBD2 | few | CASSTVGTRFPETQYF | TGTGCCAGTAGTACAGTCGGGACTAGGTTTCCAGAGACCCAGTACTTC
TRBJ2-7 | TRBV9 | - | - | CASSVAGGTATYEQYF | TGTGCCAGCAGCGTAGCTGGGGGGACAGCGACCTACGAGCAGTACTTC
TRBJ1-6 | TRBV24-1 | - | few | CATSYYRPASSYNSPLHF | TGTGCCACCAGCTATTACAGGCCGGCGAGCTCCTATAATTCACCCCTCCACTTT
TRBJ1-2 | TRBV7-9 | - | - | CASSSSIGWDGYTF | TGTGCCAGCAGCTCATCTATCGGCTGGGATGGCTACACCTTC
TRBJ2-3 | TRBV6-5 | - | - | CASSDYQDTQYF | TGTGCCAGCAGCGACTATCAAGATACGCAGTATTTT
TRBJ1-4 | TRBV6-5 | TRBD1 | - | CAVSYGQVGEKLFF | TGTGCCGTCAGTTACGGACAGGTTGGGGAAAAACTGTTTTTT
TRBJ2-2 | TRBV28 | - | few | CASSAFWPGELFF | TGTGCCAGCAGTGCCTTCTGGCCCGGGGAGCTGTTTTTT
TRBJ1-1 | TRBV6-1 | - | - | CASSEWESTEAFF | TGTGCCAGCAGTGAATGGGAGAGCACTGAAGCTTTCTTT
TRBJ2-1 | TRBV27 | - | - | CASNEGGPGYNEQFF | TGTGCCAGCAATGAGGGGGGCCCAGGTTACAATGAGCAGTTCTTC
TRBJ2-7 | TRBV5-1 | TRBD2 | many | CASREGLALTYEQYF | TGCGCCAGCAGAGAGGGACTAGCGCTGACCTACGAGCAGTACTTC
TRBJ2-2 | TRBV11-2 | - | few | CASMAGGNTGELFF | TGTGCCAGCATGGCGGGTGGGAACACCGGGGAGCTGTTTTTT
TRBJ2-1 | TRBV27 | - | - | CASKKGNNEQFF | TGTGCCAGCAAAAAGGGGAACAATGAGCAGTTCTTC
TRBJ2-1 | TRBV7-9 | - | few | CASSLGQMVYNEQFF | TGTGCCAGCAGCTTGGGCCAGATGGTCTACAATGAGCAGTTCTTC
TRBJ2-1 | TRBV7-7 | - | few | CASSLDASSYNEQFF | TGTGCCAGCAGCTTAGACGCGAGCTCCTACAATGAGCAGTTCTTC
TRBJ2-7 | TRBV11-2 | - | few | CASSLGGAVYEQYF | TGTGCCAGCAGCTTAGGTGGTGCGGTTTACGAGCAGTACTTC
TRBJ2-1 | TRBV12-3/TRBV12-4 | - | many | CASSFGTPLNEQFF | TGTGCCAGCAGTTTCGGGACCCCCCTCAATGAGCAGTTCTTC
TRBJ2-7 | TRBV29-1 | TRBD2 | many | CSVEDRPASGDYEQYF | TGCAGCGTTGAAGACCGCCCGGCTAGCGGGGACTACGAGCAGTACTTC
TRBJ2-1 | TRBV30 | TRBD1 | - | CAWSTGGQGNEQFF | TGTGCCTGGAGTACAGGGGGACAGGGCAATGAGCAGTTCTTC
TRBJ2-1 | TRBV4-1 | - | - | CASSRGPFQAEQFF | TGCGCCAGCAGCCGAGGACCGTTTCAGGCCGAGCAGTTCTTC
TRBJ2-7 | TRBV12-3/TRBV12-4 | - | many | CASSSDRSYEQYF | TGTGCCAGCAGCAGTGACAGATCCTACGAGCAGTACTTC
TRBJ1-2 | TRBV9 | - | few | CASSARYRDYGYTF | TGTGCCAGCAGCGCCCGCTACAGGGACTATGGCTACACCTTC
TRBJ2-1 | TRBV20-1 | TRBD2 | - | CSAYARPGLAVYNEQFF | TGCAGTGCATACGCGCGACCGGGACTAGCGGTCTACAATGAGCAGTTCTTC
TRBJ1-4 | TRBV5-6 | - | many | CASSYVATNEKLFF | TGTGCCAGCAGCTATGTTGCAACTAATGAAAAACTGTTTTTT
TRBJ2-2 | TRBV20-1 | TRBD2 | many | CSARTSGRDTGELFF | TGCAGTGCTAGGACTAGCGGGAGGGACACCGGGGAGCTGTTTTTT
TRBJ2-1 | TRBV18 | - | few | CASSPGAGNEQFF | TGTGCCAGCTCACCCGGGGCCGGCAATGAGCAGTTCTTC
TRBJ1-6 | TRBV27 | - | - | CASGLSYNSPLHF | TGTGCCAGTGGCCTGTCCTATAATTCACCCCTCCACTTT
TRBJ2-5 | TRBV4-1 | TRBD2 | - | CASSRMAGSGIRETQYF | TGCGCCAGCAGCCGGATGGCGGGTAGCGGGATAAGAGAGACCCAGTACTTC
TRBJ2-5 | TRBV15 | - | few | CATSRRGNRETQYF | TGTGCCACCAGCAGACGGGGGAACAGAGAGACCCAGTACTTC
TRBJ2-7 | TRBV5-1 | - | few | CASSLANQPYEQYF | TGCGCCAGCAGCTTGGCCAATCAACCGTACGAGCAGTACTTC
TRBJ2-2 | TRBV6-1 | TRBD1 | few | CASSQQGTGELFF | TGTGCCAGCAGTCAACAGGGGACCGGGGAGCTGTTTTTT
TRBJ2-3 | TRBV12-3/TRBV12-4 | - | few | CASSLTRPDTQYF | TGTGCCAGCAGTCTCACGAGGCCAGATACGCAGTATTTT
TRBJ1-2 | TRBV12-3/TRBV12-4 | - | - | CASSQGGGSGYTF | TGTGCCAGCAGTCAGGGAGGAGGCTCTGGCTACACCTTC
TRBJ1-1 | TRBV29-1 | - | few | CSVRTGVNTEAFF | TGCAGCGTCCGAACGGGGGTGAACACTGAAGCTTTCTTT
TRBJ1-5 | TRBV20-1 | - | many | CSAGDGTVNQPQHF | TGCAGTGCTGGAGACGGAACGGTAAATCAGCCCCAGCATTTT